Listed below are T cell receptor beta chains from one sample, sequenced in a study of blood T cells in healthy people across ages. TCRdb ran MiXCR on the 5' RACE reads and lists one entry per CDR3 protein. The repertoire holds some 1,500,000 distinct CDR3 sequences, 42% seen once, with around 4% in the top ten. Sequencing input: blood. These receptor sequences come from a woman aged 18-30 years in good health. CDR3s include the opening cysteine and the closing phenylalanine or tryptophan. The D gene is left open where the match is weak. Part of the rows lack a size; the others show once, few, many or a class for expanded clones.

j_call d_call clone_size v_call cdr3_nt cdr3_aa
TRBJ2-3 - few TRBV9 TGTGCCAGCAGCGTAGGCGGAGGTTTGGGTGGCGATACGCAGTATTTT CASSVGGGLGGDTQYF
TRBJ1-1 - - TRBV20-1 TGCAGTGCTAGAACCCTCTGGACAGCAAACACTGAAGCTTTCTTT CSARTLWTANTEAFF
TRBJ1-2 - few TRBV5-1 TGCGCCAGCACTGAGATGGACGGATCTTTGGGCTATGGCTACACCTTC CASTEMDGSLGYGYTF
TRBJ1-2 TRBD1 - TRBV6-5 TGTGCCAGCAGACTATCGACAGGGACCTTCTATGGCTACACCTTC CASRLSTGTFYGYTF
TRBJ2-3 TRBD2 - TRBV7-9 TGTGCCAGCAGCTTTATCAGCGGGAACACAGATACGCAGTATTTT CASSFISGNTDTQYF
TRBJ1-5 - few TRBV7-9 TGTGCCAGCGGGAGGGGCCTGACGAGCAATCAGCCCCAGCATTTT CASGRGLTSNQPQHF
TRBJ1-2 TRBD1 few TRBV4-1 TGCGCCAGCAGCCAGGAGATCCCGGACAGGGCTCCTGGCTACACCTTC CASSQEIPDRAPGYTF
TRBJ1-2 - - TRBV4-1 TGCGCCAGCAGCCGAGGACCGGCGTACTATGGCTACACCTTC CASSRGPAYYGYTF
TRBJ2-2 - - TRBV28 TGTGCCAGCAGTTTAGTGGGACACCTAAGATACGGAAACACCGGGGAGCTGTTTTTT CASSLVGHLRYGNTGELFF
TRBJ2-7 - - TRBV4-3 TGCGCCAGCAGCCAATCTAGGGCTAGATCCTACGAGCAGTACTTC CASSQSRARSYEQYF
TRBJ1-5 TRBD1 few TRBV18 TGTGCCAGCTCACCATACGCCAGGGGGATAAGGAGCAATCAGCCCCAGCATTTT CASSPYARGIRSNQPQHF
TRBJ2-7 - - TRBV11-2 TGTGCCAGCAGGACGACAGACTCCGAGCAGTACTTC CASRTTDSEQYF
TRBJ2-4 TRBD1 - TRBV12-5 TGTGCTAGTGGTTCGGGGACAGCATACAGGCAGTACTTC CASGSGTAYRQYF
TRBJ2-5 - few TRBV6-2/TRBV6-3 TGTGCCAGCAGTTCCTACCCCACTAGCATGCGGGAGACCCAGTACTTC CASSSYPTSMRETQYF
TRBJ2-1 - few TRBV20-1 TGCAGTGCTCCCTTCTTTCTCCTGAAAGAGCAGTTCTTC CSAPFFLLKEQFF
TRBJ2-7 TRBD1 - TRBV12-3/TRBV12-4 TGTGCCGGCAGTAGTTTGGACAGGGGTTACGAGCAGTACTTC CAGSSLDRGYEQYF
TRBJ2-2 - few TRBV6-5 TGTGCCAGCAGTTACTCTTGGACACTAACCTCCGGGGAGCTGTTTTTT CASSYSWTLTSGELFF
TRBJ1-4 - few TRBV29-1 TGCAGCGGGGGCGAGGTTTTTGAAGAAAAACTGTTTTTT CSGGEVFEEKLFF
TRBJ2-5 TRBD2 - TRBV6-1 TGTGCCAGCAGCCTCTCCTCGGCTAGCGGGGACGGAGAGACCCAGTACTTC CASSLSSASGDGETQYF
TRBJ2-1 TRBD2 - TRBV9 TGTGCCAGCAGCCCCTACGGGGGGGGCCATGAGCAGTTCTTC CASSPYGGGHEQFF
TRBJ2-1 - - TRBV7-3 TGTGCCAGCAGCCCGACTCGGGGTGGTGTTGATGAGCAGTTCTTC CASSPTRGGVDEQFF
TRBJ1-4 - - TRBV18 TGTGCCAGCTCCCAACGTGCGGGGAATGGAAAACTGTTTTTT CASSQRAGNGKLFF
TRBJ1-1 - - TRBV20-1 TGCAGTGCTAGCTCCGACCTGAACACTGAAGCTTTCTTT CSASSDLNTEAFF
TRBJ1-2 - - TRBV2 TGTGCCAGCTTTGGAGTGTCAACAGGGCTGGGGGATGTTTTCTACACCTTC CASFGVSTGLGDVFYTF
TRBJ2-1 - - TRBV27 TGTGCCAGCAGTCTCTCGGACCACTACAATGAGCAGTTCTTC CASSLSDHYNEQFF
TRBJ1-5 - - TRBV5-1 TGCGCCAGCAGCCCGGGGGGTGGCAGGAGTCAGCCCCAGCATTTT CASSPGGGRSQPQHF
TRBJ1-2 - few TRBV20-1 TGCAGTGCTAGACGGGGGGCTTCCAACTATGGCTACACCTTC CSARRGASNYGYTF
TRBJ2-7 - - TRBV7-6 TGTGCCAGCAGCTTAGCGTTTTCTAGTCCCCAGCAGTACTTC CASSLAFSSPQQYF
TRBJ1-1 - few TRBV20-1 TGCAGTGCTCCCGACCACACTGAAGCTTTCTTT CSAPDHTEAFF
TRBJ2-3 - - TRBV20-1 TGCAGTGCTCTCCCCAGCACAGATACGCAGTATTTT CSALPSTDTQYF
TRBJ1-2 - few TRBV7-2 TGTGCCAGCAGAGAGAAGGGTGGCTACACCTTC CASREKGGYTF
TRBJ2-1 TRBD1 - TRBV11-2 TGTGCCAGCAGCTTAGATCAGGGGGCTCCGTACAATGAGCAGTTCTTC CASSLDQGAPYNEQFF
TRBJ2-3 TRBD2 - TRBV6-5 TGTGCCAGCAGTTCATATAGCGGGAGAAGAGATACGCAGTATTTT CASSSYSGRRDTQYF
TRBJ2-1 - - TRBV14 TGTGCCAGCAGCCATAGACAAGCGGCCCTTTACAATGAGCAGTTCTTC CASSHRQAALYNEQFF
TRBJ2-1 TRBD2 few TRBV11-2 TGTGCCAGCGGATCATCTAGCGGTCAGGAACCCTACAATGAGCAGTTCTTC CASGSSSGQEPYNEQFF
TRBJ2-1 TRBD2 few TRBV6-2/TRBV6-3 TGTGCCAGCAGGTCAGGGACTAGCGGGAGGGTAGTATTCTCGAATGAGCAGTTCTTC CASRSGTSGRVVFSNEQFF
TRBJ1-2 TRBD1 - TRBV2 TGTGCCAGCAGGGAAAGCCCGTGGACAGGGGAGTTTGCCTATGGCTACACCTTC CASRESPWTGEFAYGYTF
TRBJ2-5 - - TRBV4-3 TGCGCCAGCAGCCAAGGGTTAGGCGTCCAAGAGACCCAGTACTTC CASSQGLGVQETQYF
TRBJ1-4 - few TRBV7-9 TGTGCCAGCAGCTCGGACAGAATTAATGAAAAACTGTTTTTT CASSSDRINEKLFF
TRBJ2-3 TRBD1 few TRBV29-1 TGCAGCGTTGGTGGGACAGGAAGCACAGATACGCAGTATTTT CSVGGTGSTDTQYF
TRBJ2-7 TRBD2 - TRBV6-2/TRBV6-3 TGTGCCAGCAGTTTGGGGGACTACCCCTACAATGAGCAGTACTTC CASSLGDYPYNEQYF
TRBJ2-7 - - TRBV27 TGTGCCAGCAGTTTCATCGGCCATAACTCCTACGAGCAGTACTTC CASSFIGHNSYEQYF
TRBJ2-2 TRBD2 - TRBV11-2 TGTGCCAGCAGCTTAGGGGTAGCGGGAGGCCCCGGGGAGCTGTTTTTT CASSLGVAGGPGELFF
TRBJ1-6 TRBD1 - TRBV15 TGTGCCACCAGCAGAGAGGACAGGGTTTATTCACCCCTCCACTTT CATSREDRVYSPLHF
TRBJ2-5 - once TRBV6-5 TGTGCCAGCAGTTACAGGGCCCGGTACAATGAGCAGTACTTC CASSYRARYNEQYF
TRBJ2-3 TRBD2 - TRBV4-1 TGCGCCAGCAGCCCTAGCGGGGGGGGAAGCACAGATACGCAGTATTTT CASSPSGGGSTDTQYF